The clone carrying this T cell receptor (beta chain) was counted only a few times. As yet, its antigen is unknown. As for treatment: oral pan-JAK inhibitor, 5-10 mg twice daily. Researchers picked out CD4+ and CD8+ T cells from PBMCs by sorting. The data stem from a study of CD8+ T cells in alopecia areata. Trimming removed 0 bases at V and 5 bases at J, with 19 bases between. There are 16 residues in the CDR3. The germline V gene encodes CDR1 SQVTM and CDR2 ANQGSEA. Study-level results: Scalp clonality and expanded CD8+ clones among the top 100 fell significantly with tofacitinib. Many expanded lesional clones remained in scalp and blood on tofacitinib.

It was cDNA, reverse transcribed from extracted RNA, that served as the sequencing template. Data came from immunoSEQ multiplex PCR; TCRdb stores just in-frame clones and leaves some out. The data contain 100,000 to 120,000 clones, 56% of them singletons. This clonotype originated in a human donor with alopecia areata. The chain has TRBV29-1 and TRBJ2-5, with D perhaps being TRBD1 or TRBD2 (6 bases each). Source: CD4+ T cells sorted from blood, taken at week 24, from a patient treated with tofacitinib. DNA for the CDR3: TGCAGCGTTGAAGATCGGAGGGGGTGGTATTCGGAGACCCAGTACTTC. Protein product: CSVEDRRGWYSETQYF.